The 29 T cell receptor beta chains below all came from one sample that was sequenced in a study of cytomegalovirus exposure and HLA in healthy donors. Primers: 60 Vbeta forward and 13 Jbeta reverse. Profiled with immunoSEQ multiplex PCR; TCRdb holds only in-frame clones, not every one. This sample has 150,000 to 200,000 clones, with about 78% found just once. Input material: PBMCs. Receptor source: a woman between 50 and 59 years old in good health and CMV-seropositive.

This chain uses TRBV7-9 with TRBJ2-5, with D possibly TRBD1 on 5 matching bases. Near its end, the DNA agrees better with TRBJ2-7, so the J call may be wrong. The germline gives CDR1 SEHNR, CDR2 FQNEAQ (reference sequence). The CDR3 runs 12 residues. The CDR3 DNA sequence: TGTGCCAGCAGCTCTCGACAGCCCGAGCAGTACTTC. Residues: CASSSRQPEQYF.

The rearrangement joins TRBV14 to TRBJ2-2; a weak D match, TRBD1 (5 bases). CDR3 size: 15 residues. Germline CDR1 SGHDN, CDR2 FVKESK. V was shortened by 1 base and J by 9 bases, with 15 bases between the two germline ends. The CDR3 nucleotides read TGTGCCAGCAGCCAAGGGTTGGGGCTAAGCCGGGAGCTGTTTTTT. Protein sequence: CASSQGLGLSRELFF.

The V gene is TRBV4-1, the J gene TRBJ1-1; 10 nucleotides align to TRBD1. CDR1 MGHRA and CDR2 YSYEKL come from the germline V gene. The CDR3 length is 16 residues. V was pared by 3 bases and J by 5 bases, with 9 bases of the junction left unmatched. CDR3 region: CASSQTRDRGWTEAFF. The CDR3 region has the DNA TGCGCCAGCAGCCAGACCCGGGACAGGGGCTGGACTGAAGCTTTCTTT.

In DNA form, the CDR3 reads TGTGCCAGCAGCCGACAGTCGAGCTCCTACGAGCAGTACTTC. Its translation: CASSRQSSSYEQYF. The V call is TRBV7-9, the J call TRBJ2-7, with D perhaps TRBD1 (5 bases). Trimming stripped 5 bases from V and 0 bases from J, with 11 bases between. CDR1 SEHNR and CDR2 FQNEAQ come from the germline V gene (reference sequence). This CDR3 region has 14 residues.

V usage is TRBV18 and J usage is TRBJ1-5; D is unresolved. The CDR3 loop spans 16 amino acids. Trimming took off 2 bases at V and 9 bases at J, with 20 bases between the two ends. Per the germline V gene, CDR1 is KGHSH and CDR2 is LQKENI. CDR3: CASSPREVSSGGPQHF. The DNA of the CDR3 is TGTGCCAGCTCACCAAGAGAGGTGTCTTCCGGAGGGCCCCAGCATTTT. The full variable domain, its missing parts supplied by reference TRBV18 and TRBJ1-5, is NAGVMQNPRHLVRRRGQEARLRCSPMKGHSHVYWYRQLPEEGLKFMVYLQKENIIDESGMPKERFSAEFPKEGPSILRIQQVVRGDSAAYFCASSPREVSSGGPQHFGDGTRLSIL.

The V and J genes are TRBV29-1 and TRBJ1-2; tentative D call: TRBD1 (5 bases). The V and J ends lost 6 bases and 5 bases respectively, with 16 bases between them. The CDR3 covers 13 residues. The V gene's germline CDR1 is SQVTM and CDR2 ANQGSEA. This CDR3 reads CSVGQGVGYGYTF. CDR3 nucleotides: TGCAGCGTGGGTCAAGGGGTTGGGTATGGCTACACCTTC.

This rearrangement joins TRBV5-4 to TRBJ1-4; tentative D call: TRBD1 (6 bases). CDR3 length: 16 amino acids. Trimming took off 6 bases at V and 1 base at J, with 16 bases between the two ends. Germline lookup yields CDR1 SGHNT and CDR2 YYREEE (reference sequence). The DNA of the CDR3 is TGTGCCAGCACCTCCGGACAGTCTGGAACTAATGAAAAACTGTTTTTT. Amino acids: CASTSGQSGTNEKLFF.

The chain combines TRBV30 with TRBJ1-1; D is possibly TRBD1 (6 bases). Trimming pared 0 bases from V and 1 base from J, leaving 9 bases between. This CDR3 spans 14 amino acids. Germline V gene lookup returns CDR1 GTSNPN and CDR2 SVGIG (reference sequence). The chain's CDR3 is CAWSVRTANTEAFF. In DNA, the CDR3 is TGTGCCTGGAGTGTAAGGACAGCGAACACTGAAGCTTTCTTT.

This clone was observed a handful of times. V gene TRBV6-1 combines with J gene TRBJ2-7; possible D gene TRBD1, 5 bases. The V end lost 4 bases, the J end lost 4 bases, and 11 bases lay between the germline ends. The length of the CDR3 is 13 residues. CDR1 is MNHNS and CDR2 is SASEGT in the germline V gene. This chain's CDR3 is CASSVYRGYEQYF. Here the CDR3 DNA reads TGTGCCAGCAGTGTCTATAGGGGTTACGAGCAGTACTTC.

This chain links TRBV11-3 with TRBJ2-2; 11 nucleotides line up with TRBD1. Trimming took 5 bases from V and 0 from J; bases not matched to a gene: 2. The CDR3 covers 16 residues. Germline CDR1 and CDR2: SGHNT and YENEEA. The CDR3 DNA follows: TGTGCCAGCAGCAGGGGACAGGGGGCGAACACCGGGGAGCTGTTTTTT. This codes for CASSRGQGANTGELFF.

The V call is TRBV6-1, the J call TRBJ2-7; 7 bases map to TRBD2. The junction had 7 bases not matched to a gene; V was cut back by 7 bases and J by 1 base. The CDR3 has 14 amino acids. In germline, CDR1 is MNHNS, CDR2 SASEGT. Written as DNA, the CDR3 is TGTGCCAGCATCCAGCGGGGAGGATCCTACGAGCAGTACTTC. Translated: CASIQRGGSYEQYF.

This clone appeared a few times. The chain is built from TRBV7-9 and TRBJ1-3; D gene uncertain. CDR3 length: 13 amino acids. The V gene lost 1 base and the J gene lost 4 bases, with 5 bases spanning the gap. Germline V CDR1 and CDR2: SEHNR, FQNEAQ (reference sequence). For the CDR3, the DNA is TGTGCCAGCAGCTTAGATGGCGGAAACACCATATATTTT. It specifies CASSLDGGNTIYF.

The table lists this clone with a count of one. The rearrangement uses TRBV5-1 and TRBJ2-1, with D unclear. The germline V gene encodes CDR1 SGHRS and CDR2 YFSETQ. The CDR3 covers 13 residues. V was shortened by 1 base and J by 4 bases, with 6 bases between the two germline ends. This chain's CDR3 is CASSLSRYNEQFF. Written as DNA, the CDR3 is TGCGCCAGCAGCTTGAGCCGGTACAATGAGCAGTTCTTC.

This chain joins TRBV4-1 and TRBJ2-1, with D perhaps TRBD1 (5 bases). Germline V lookup: CDR1 MGHRA, CDR2 YSYEKL. This CDR3 is 14 amino acids long. Trimming took 6 bases from V and 5 from J, leaving 14 bases between them. The CDR3 loop reads CASSFVGADNEQFF. CDR3 DNA: TGCGCCAGCAGTTTCGTAGGGGCCGACAATGAGCAGTTCTTC.

This clone was recorded a few times. This rearrangement joins TRBV6-6 to TRBJ1-5, with D possibly TRBD1 on 5 matching bases. The germline V gene has CDR1 MNHNY and CDR2 SVGAGI (reference sequence). This CDR3 spans 15 amino acids. V lost 5 bases, J lost 2 bases, and 13 bases lay in between. The CDR3 coding sequence is TGTGCCAGCAGTCCACAGGCGTGGGGCAATCAGCCCCAGCATTTT. The encoded protein is CASSPQAWGNQPQHF.

The gene calls are TRBV7-9 and TRBJ1-2, with 9 nucleotides matching TRBD1. V lost 7 bases, J lost 3 bases, and 6 bases stayed unmatched. CDR3 length equals 14 residues. From germline, CDR1 is SEHNR and CDR2 FQNEAQ (reference sequence). The CDR3 DNA sequence: TGTGCCAGCACCGACAGGGGGAGAGACTATGGCTACACCTTC. Protein product: CASTDRGRDYGYTF.

V usage is TRBV13 and J usage is TRBJ2-3; the match to TRBD2 covers 11 bases. Germline CDR1 reads PRHDT; CDR2 reads FYEKMQ (reference sequence). With 5 bases clipped from V and 0 bases from J, the junction kept 7 bases outside the gene matches. CDR3 length: 17 amino acids. CDR3 sequence: CASSRATSGVSTDTQYF. For the CDR3, the DNA is TGTGCCAGCAGCCGGGCGACTAGCGGGGTTAGCACAGATACGCAGTATTTT.

This clone was recorded once. J is TRBJ1-1 and V is TRBV6-5; 7 nucleotides agree with TRBD1. There are 13 residues in the CDR3. The ends lost 6 bases at V and 3 bases at J; junction bases unmatched: 4. Germline V gives CDR1 MNHEY, CDR2 SVGAGI. The CDR3 nucleotides read TGTGCCAGCAGACGAGACAGGGACACTGAAGCTTTCTTT. Protein: CASRRDRDTEAFF.

V and J are TRBV29-1 and TRBJ2-2, with 8 nucleotides matching TRBD1. V shed 5 bases and J 3 bases; nucleotides not matched to a gene: 2. CDR3 length: 13 residues. Germline V lookup: CDR1 SQVTM, CDR2 ANQGSEA. CDR3 sequence (DNA): TGCAGCGTTTCACAGGGGGACACCGGGGAGCTGTTTTTT. This sequence encodes CSVSQGDTGELFF.

The chain carries TRBV18 and TRBJ2-2, with D possibly TRBD2 on 6 matching bases. CDR1 and CDR2 from the germline V gene are KGHSH and LQKENI. The CDR3 has 16 residues. V lost 3 bases, J lost 0 bases, and 11 bases lay in between. The CDR3 reads CASSPWLATNTGELFF. DNA for the CDR3: TGTGCCAGCTCACCGTGGCTAGCGACGAACACCGGGGAGCTGTTTTTT. Supplemented by reference TRBV18 and TRBJ2-2, the full variable domain reads NAGVMQNPRHLVRRRGQEARLRCSPMKGHSHVYWYRQLPEEGLKFMVYLQKENIIDESGMPKERFSAEFPKEGPSILRIQQVVRGDSAAYFCASSPWLATNTGELFFGEGSRLTVL.

The CDR3 is CASSLVGGGNQPQHF. CDR3 in DNA: TGCGCCAGCAGCCTTGTGGGGGGAGGCAATCAGCCCCAGCATTTT. The rearrangement uses TRBV4-1 and TRBJ1-5; a weak D match, TRBD1 (5 bases). The CDR3 loop spans 15 amino acids. Germline values: CDR1 MGHRA, CDR2 YSYEKL. The germline V and J ends were trimmed by 4 bases and 2 bases, with 12 bases remaining between them.

The chain is built from TRBV2 and TRBJ2-1; 11 bases are shared with TRBD2. The germline V gene has CDR1 SNHLY and CDR2 FYNNEI. This CDR3 contains 15 residues. The J segment lost 3 bases and the V segment lost 6 bases, leaving 4 bases of the junction unmatched. The CDR3 DNA reads TGTGCCAGCAGGGATGGGACTAGCGGCTACAATGAGCAGTTCTTC. This gives the protein CASRDGTSGYNEQFF.

The genes are TRBV2 and TRBJ2-2; TRBD2 aligns across 11 bases. The trim removed 2 bases at V and 5 bases at J, leaving 1 base unmatched. This CDR3 is 15 amino acids long. From germline, CDR1 is SNHLY and CDR2 FYNNEI. The CDR3 DNA is TGTGCCAGCAGTGAATTAGCGGGGGGGACCGGGGAGCTGTTTTTT. This gives the protein CASSELAGGTGELFF.

This chain joins TRBV7-2 and TRBJ1-1, with D possibly being TRBD1 (5 bases). This CDR3 region has 11 residues. The V and J ends lost 3 bases and 11 bases respectively, with 10 bases between them. Germline CDR1 and CDR2: SGHTA and FQGNSA. The CDR3 spells CASSFGGEAFF. CDR3 DNA: TGTGCCAGCAGCTTCGGGGGTGAGGCTTTCTTT.

This chain connects TRBV5-1 to TRBJ2-7; TRBD2 matches at 11 bases. V lost 4 bases and J lost 3; bases outside the gene matches: 6. The length of the CDR3 is 15 residues. The germline V gene encodes CDR1 SGHRS and CDR2 YFSETQ. The CDR3 reads CASSMGTSGFYEQYF. The CDR3 DNA reads TGCGCCAGCAGCATGGGGACTAGCGGCTTCTACGAGCAGTACTTC.

The chain uses TRBV7-8 and TRBJ2-7; TRBD2 aligns across 9 bases. The length of the CDR3 is 18 residues. CDR1 and CDR2 from the germline V gene are SGHVS and FQNEAQ. Trimming at V came to 2 bases and at J to 0 bases, leaving 11 bases not matched to a gene. The CDR3 region is CASSLIAYTSGSSYEQYF. The CDR3, as DNA: TGTGCCAGCAGCTTAATCGCCTATACTAGCGGGTCCTCCTACGAGCAGTACTTC.

This sequence joins TRBV19 and TRBJ1-5; 9 bases are a match to TRBD1. Germline CDR1 reads LNHDA; CDR2 reads SQIVND (reference sequence). The junction had 6 bases not matched to a gene; V was cut back by 0 bases and J by 6 bases. The CDR3 sequence is 16 residues long. CDR3 DNA sequence: TGTGCCAGTAGTATAGAGGGACAGGGAGAAGGTCAGCCCCAGCATTTT. It codes for CASSIEGQGEGQPQHF.

The V call is TRBV11-3, the J call TRBJ2-7; 12 bases match TRBD1. Trimming took 6 bases from V and 2 from J; bases not matched to a gene: 14. The CDR3 sequence is 18 residues long. Germline values: CDR1 SGHNT, CDR2 YENEEA. The CDR3, as DNA: TGTGCCAGCAGTTTGCCGGGACAGGGGGCGCGGGGTCCCTACGAGCAGTACTTC. Protein product: CASSLPGQGARGPYEQYF.

V and J are TRBV5-6 and TRBJ2-7, with D tentatively TRBD1 (6 bases). The V and J ends lost 4 bases and 0 bases respectively, with 11 bases between them. Germline CDR1 reads SGHDT; CDR2 reads YYEEEE. There are 14 residues in the CDR3. CDR3 amino acids: CASSITGSSYEQYF. In DNA form, the CDR3 reads TGTGCCAGCAGCATAACAGGGAGCTCCTACGAGCAGTACTTC.